The sequence of this T cell receptor (beta chain) was determined in a study of T cell repertoires in cytomegalovirus infection. Findings and limits, study-wide: HLA-C-restricted CMV clonotypes gave the most frequent clonotype in two of eight donors.

TCRdb reanalysed the reads using MiXCR and keeps one entry per CDR3 protein. In the table there are approximately 500,000 distinct CDR3 sequences, about 33% of which are singletons. The CDR3 spans 13 residues. Germline CDR1 SGHAT, CDR2 FQNNGV. This clonotype was found a few times. No antigen is known for it. Mismatch with germline at one junction end may stem from a read error. Sequencing used cultured PBMCs, obtained from culture after CMV antigen stimulation. The chain uses TRBV11-2 and TRBJ2-1; 9 bases align to TRBD2. This TCR came from a human donor in good health (CMV status not recorded). Some clones in this sample may be carry-over from other donors' samples. The chain's CDR3 is CASSLAGGGGPIF. The CDR3 DNA is TGTGCCAGCAGCTTAGCCGGCGGGGGGGGGCCAATCTTC.